The present entry profiles one TCR beta chain with its context. The antigen is undetermined. V gave up 1 base and J gave up 5 bases, with 6 bases separating them. The CDR3 is 14 residues long. Germline V lookup: CDR1 SGHTA, CDR2 FQGTGA. Together with a sample-barcoded 5' primer, a J-beta primer mix was included in a second PCR lasting about 7 to 11 cycles. TCRdb reprocessed the 5' RACE reads via MiXCR and lists one record per CDR3 protein. The table lists 600,000 to 800,000 distinct CDR3 sequences, roughly 21% of them singletons. This sample is part of a study of blood T cells in healthy people across ages. Points from the study as a whole: What prevented conclusive comparison of naive and antigen-experienced cells was that PBMCs were unsorted. CMV infection status of these donors was not known.

Donation came from healthy Caucasian individuals in Russia who were aged about 6 to 100. This clonotype originated in a man aged 70 or older in good health. The specimen was blood. This chain uses TRBV7-3 with TRBJ1-6; a weak D match, TRBD1 (5 bases). CDR3 sequence reads: CASSLNRNNSPLHF. DNA of the CDR3: TGTGCCAGCAGCTTAAACAGGAATAATTCACCCCTCCACTTT. Based on the CDR3 plus reference TRBV7-3 and TRBJ1-6, the full variable domain is GAGVSQTPSNKVTEKGKYVELRCDPISGHTALYWYRQSLGQGPEFLIYFQGTGAADDSGLPNDRFFAVRPEGSVSTLKIQRTERGDSAVYLCASSLNRNNSPLHFGNGTRLTVT.